The present T cell receptor (beta chain) was sequenced within a study of T cell responses to AZD1222 COVID-19 vaccine. The CDR3 spans 13 residues. From germline, CDR1 is MNHEY and CDR2 SVGAGI. V lost 6 bases and J 6 bases, leaving 14 bases between the germline ends. This clone was recorded only once. The data were produced by immunoSEQ multiplex PCR, yet TCRdb's version contains in-frame clones alone and is incomplete. The table shows 100,000 or so clones, with around nine tenths occurring only once. This clonotype was obtained from an adult in good health. The rearrangement links TRBV6-5 to TRBJ1-2; D is ambiguous. Sequencing was performed on peripheral blood, taken on day 0 of AZD1222 vaccination. The CDR3 here is CASSPGPINGYTF. CDR3 DNA: TGTGCCAGCAGCCCCGGACCTATAAATGGCTACACCTTC.